This is a list of T cell receptor beta chains from one sample in a study of shared clonotypes between healthy human individuals. TCRdb's table, derived via immunoSEQ multiplex PCR, lists solely in-frame clones and lacks some. Seen here are over 2 million clones, about 94% observed once, and the top ten hold about 1.1%. Sequencing input: naive CD8+ T cells sorted from blood. These receptors all stem from a man younger than 30 in good health. Each CDR3 is given with its conserved first and last residue. A D gene is named only where the DNA matches it firmly. The size field is filled for only some rows; it gives once, few, many or a size class.

d_gene,abundance,len,j_gene,v_gene,CDR3aa,CDR3nt
TRBD2,NA,20,TRBJ2-2,TRBV5-1,CASSANPSGGPYANTGELFF,TGCGCCAGCAGCGCGAACCCTAGCGGGGGGCCCTACGCGAACACCGGGGAGCTGTTTTTT
NA,NA,17,TRBJ2-6,TRBV7-9,CASSPAEAFSGANVLTF,TGTGCCAGCAGCCCCGCTGAGGCCTTCTCTGGGGCCAACGTCCTGACTTTC
NA,NA,15,TRBJ1-4,TRBV28,CASTQAGGENEKLFF,TGTGCCAGCACCCAAGCCGGGGGCGAAAATGAAAAACTGTTTTTT
TRBD1,NA,18,TRBJ1-4,TRBV4-1,CASSQDKLMTGGREKLFF,TGCGCCAGCAGCCAAGATAAACTCATGACAGGGGGGCGTGAAAAACTGTTTTTT
NA,NA,14,TRBJ2-7,TRBV5-6,CASSLNPGADEQYF,TGTGCCAGCAGCTTGAATCCGGGGGCAGACGAGCAGTACTTC
NA,NA,15,TRBJ1-1,TRBV19,CASSIVPGKNTEAFF,TGTGCCAGTAGTATAGTACCAGGGAAGAACACTGAAGCTTTCTTT
TRBD2,NA,14,TRBJ2-7,TRBV6-5,CASSYRGDWDEQYF,TGTGCCAGCAGTTATCGGGGGGACTGGGACGAGCAGTACTTC
NA,NA,13,TRBJ2-7,TRBV5-5,CASSLSSTYEQYF,TGTGCCAGCAGTTTGAGCTCCACCTACGAGCAGTACTTC
NA,NA,12,TRBJ2-7,TRBV10-1,CASSESADEQYF,TGCGCCAGCAGTGAGTCGGCGGACGAGCAGTACTTC
NA,NA,14,TRBJ2-7,TRBV7-9,CASSLGQGLGEQYF,TGTGCCAGCAGCTTAGGCCAGGGGCTAGGGGAGCAGTACTTC
NA,NA,13,TRBJ2-3,TRBV13,CASSLERAIGQYF,TGTGCCAGCAGCTTAGAACGGGCAATCGGGCAGTATTTT
TRBD2,NA,15,TRBJ2-5,TRBV9,CASSNQREGDETQYF,TGTGCCAGCAGCAATCAGCGGGAGGGCGACGAGACCCAGTACTTC
NA,NA,14,TRBJ1-3,TRBV10-1,CASSEDFSGNTIYF,TGCGCCAGCAGTGAGGATTTCTCTGGAAACACCATATATTTT
NA,NA,15,TRBJ2-3,TRBV7-6,CASSLEIFRTDTQYF,TGTGCCAGCAGCTTAGAAATTTTCCGCACAGATACGCAGTATTTT
NA,NA,15,TRBJ2-7,TRBV7-9,CASSLAQGTSYEQYF,TGTGCCAGCAGCTTAGCTCAGGGGACCTCCTACGAGCAGTACTTC
NA,NA,14,TRBJ2-7,TRBV7-6,CASSLNGGAEEQYF,TGTGCCAGCAGCTTAAATGGGGGGGCGGAGGAGCAGTACTTC
TRBD1,NA,15,TRBJ1-2,TRBV5-6,CASSYRDREIYGYTF,TGTGCCAGCAGCTACCGGGACAGGGAGATCTATGGCTACACCTTC
NA,NA,15,TRBJ2-7,TRBV18,CASSPPAGGAYEQYF,TGTGCCAGCTCACCACCAGCAGGAGGTGCCTACGAGCAGTACTTC
NA,NA,16,TRBJ1-6,TRBV27,CASRSSPGDSNSPLHF,TGTGCCAGCAGGTCCTCCCCTGGGGATTCTAATTCACCCCTCCACTTT
TRBD1,few,13,TRBJ2-7,TRBV9,CASSQDRTHEQYF,TGTGCCAGCAGCCAGGACAGGACTCACGAGCAGTACTTC
NA,NA,12,TRBJ2-7,TRBV6-6,CASTHASYEQYF,TGTGCCAGCACCCACGCCTCCTACGAGCAGTACTTC
TRBD1,NA,14,TRBJ2-7,TRBV28,CASSRGQGSYEQYF,TGTGCCAGCAGTCGGGGACAGGGATCATACGAGCAGTACTTC
NA,NA,11,TRBJ1-2,TRBV30,CAVGVNHGYTF,TGTGCTGTCGGGGTGAACCATGGCTACACCTTC
NA,NA,14,TRBJ1-1,TRBV4-1,CASSQATVNTEAFF,TGCGCCAGCAGCCAAGCTACGGTGAACACTGAAGCTTTCTTT
NA,NA,16,TRBJ1-6,TRBV28,CASSLGGSSYNSPLHF,TGTGCCAGCAGTTTAGGGGGCAGCTCCTATAATTCACCCCTCCACTTT
NA,NA,15,TRBJ1-6,TRBV10-2,CASSVTTGTNSPLHF,TGCGCCAGCAGCGTAACTACAGGGACCAATTCACCCCTCCACTTT